The 29 T cell receptor beta chains listed next were all sequenced from one sample in a study of blood T cell repertoires in COVID-19. Clones were sequenced by immunoSEQ multiplex PCR, and TCRdb holds only the in-frame ones, with some missing. This repertoire shows 180,000 or so clones, under 85% found once; its top ten account for 9.8%. The sample consisted of peripheral blood. These TCRs come from a woman aged 80 or older with acute or convalescent COVID-19.

A single count supports this clone. Other DNA sequences in the same sample also yield this CDR3. The J gene is TRBJ2-7, the V gene TRBV20-1, with unresolved D. Per the germline V gene, CDR1 is DFQATT and CDR2 is SNEGSKA (reference sequence). The CDR3 runs 11 residues. Trimming pared 0 bases from V and 4 bases from J, leaving 4 bases between. The CDR3 loop reads CSARDYYEQYF. Here the CDR3 DNA reads TGCAGTGCTAGAGATTATTACGAGCAGTACTTC.

The genes are TRBV5-1 and TRBJ2-7; 8 bases map to TRBD1. Germline CDR1 reads SGHRS; CDR2 reads YFSETQ. The CDR3 loop spans 15 amino acids. The V segment lost 1 base and the J segment 2 bases; nucleotides outside the gene matches: 5. DNA of the CDR3: TGCGCCAGCAGCTTGAATACAGGGGGTACCTACGAGCAGTACTTC. Translation: CASSLNTGGTYEQYF.

The J gene is TRBJ1-6, the V gene TRBV30; 8 nucleotides match TRBD1. Germline loops: CDR1 GTSNPN, CDR2 SVGIG (reference sequence). Trimming took 8 bases from V and 7 from J; bases not matched to a gene: 19. CDR3 length: 17 amino acids. DNA for the CDR3: TGTGCCGGCCGACAGGGGCTTGGATATTCAATGAATTCACCCCTCCACTTT. This gives the protein CAGRQGLGYSMNSPLHF.

The chain uses TRBV18 and TRBJ2-7; D is unclear. V was clipped by 3 bases and J by 5 bases, with 11 bases between them. The CDR3 has 13 residues. CDR1 KGHSH and CDR2 LQKENI come from the germline V gene. The CDR3 region is CASSPSGNHEQYF. The DNA of the CDR3 is TGTGCCAGCTCACCTTCCGGTAACCACGAGCAGTACTTC. Based on the CDR3 plus reference TRBV18 and TRBJ2-7, the full variable domain is NAGVMQNPRHLVRRRGQEARLRCSPMKGHSHVYWYRQLPEEGLKFMVYLQKENIIDESGMPKERFSAEFPKEGPSILRIQQVVRGDSAAYFCASSPSGNHEQYFGPGTRLTVT.

This rearrangement joins TRBV7-9 to TRBJ2-2; D is undetermined. Germline V lookup: CDR1 SEHNR, CDR2 FQNEAQ (reference sequence). Trimming left V 5 bases short and J 2 bases short, with 12 bases between. The CDR3 contains 15 residues. The CDR3 DNA reads as TGTGCCAGCAGCCGGAGCCAAGTAAACACCGGGGAGCTGTTTTTT. It translates to CASSRSQVNTGELFF.

This sequence joins TRBV5-1 and TRBJ1-6; TRBD1 matches at 7 bases. The junction had 10 bases not matched to a gene; V was cut back by 0 bases and J by 7 bases. The CDR3 has 17 amino acids. Germline V lookup: CDR1 SGHRS, CDR2 YFSETQ. The CDR3 spells CASSLEPLGQANSPLHF. Written as DNA, the CDR3 is TGCGCCAGCAGCTTGGAACCCCTCGGACAGGCAAATTCACCCCTCCACTTT. Based on the CDR3 plus reference TRBV5-1 and TRBJ1-6, the full variable domain is KAGVTQTPRYLIKTRGQQVTLSCSPISGHRSVSWYQQTPGQGLQFLFEYFSETQRNKGNFPGRFSGRQFSNSRSEMNVSTLELGDSALYLCASSLEPLGQANSPLHFGNGTRLTVT.

The gene calls are TRBV6-6 and TRBJ1-2, with D tentatively TRBD1 (5 bases). With 6 bases removed from V and 3 bases from J, the gap between germline ends came to 11 bases. CDR1 and CDR2 (germline): MNHNY, SVGAGI (reference sequence). CDR3 size: 13 residues. The CDR3 region has the DNA TGTGCCAGCAGCAGGGATGGTTACTATGGCTACACCTTC. Its translation: CASSRDGYYGYTF.

This clone was seen a single time. For the CDR3, the DNA is TGTGCCAGCAGTCGCGTAGCGGGGAGAGAGACCCAGTACTTC. As protein: CASSRVAGRETQYF. The gene calls are TRBV28 and TRBJ2-5, with 8 nucleotides matching TRBD2. Germline V gene sequence: CDR1 MDHEN, CDR2 SYDVKM. The CDR3 runs 14 residues. The V segment lost 5 bases and the J segment 4 bases; nucleotides outside the gene matches: 6.

The chain joins TRBV2 to TRBJ1-1, with D possibly TRBD1 on 5 matching bases. CDR1 and CDR2 from the germline V gene are SNHLY and FYNNEI. Trimming removed 4 bases from V and 6 bases from J, with 9 bases in between. The CDR3 length is 12 residues. The CDR3 loop reads CASSALGAEAFF. DNA for the CDR3: TGTGCCAGCAGTGCCCTAGGGGCTGAAGCTTTCTTT. The full variable domain, its missing parts supplied by reference TRBV2 and TRBJ1-1, is EPEVTQTPSHQVTQMGQEVILRCVPISNHLYFYWYRQILGQKVEFLVSFYNNEISEKSEIFDDQFSVERPDGSNFTLKIRSTKLEDSAMYFCASSALGAEAFFGQGTRLTVV.

This clone came up once. The chain uses TRBV7-9 and TRBJ2-3; 9 bases fit TRBD2. Germline trimming cut 5 bases from V and 5 bases from J; bases unmatched to any gene: 14. Germline values: CDR1 SEHNR, CDR2 FQNEAQ (reference sequence). The length of the CDR3 is 17 residues. The CDR3 sequence: CASSPRGSGGIGDTQYF. CDR3 sequence (DNA): TGTGCCAGCAGCCCCCGGGGCAGCGGGGGGATTGGAGATACGCAGTATTTT.

V usage is TRBV19 and J usage is TRBJ1-5; TRBD1 aligns across 8 bases. The J segment lost 1 base and the V segment lost 7 bases, leaving 6 bases of the junction unmatched. CDR1 and CDR2 from the germline V gene are LNHDA and SQIVND (reference sequence). The CDR3 is made up of 15 amino acids. The CDR3 sequence: CASKETGVSNQPQHF. CDR3 nucleotides: TGTGCCAGTAAGGAGACAGGGGTAAGCAATCAGCCCCAGCATTTT.

The V and J genes are TRBV5-4 and TRBJ1-1, with 7 bases matching TRBD1. This CDR3 has 16 residues. Trimming cost V 4 bases and J 5 bases; bases outside gene matches: 14. Per germline, CDR1 SGHNT and CDR2 YYREEE (reference sequence). CDR3 bases: TGTGCCAGCAGCCATACGGACAGGTCCTTCTGGACTGAAGCTTTCTTT. Encoded protein: CASSHTDRSFWTEAFF. Together with reference TRBV5-4 and TRBJ1-1, the CDR3 gives the full variable domain: ETGVTQSPTHLIKTRGQQVTLRCSSQSGHNTVSWYQQALGQGPQFIFQYYREEENGRGNFPPRFSGLQFPNYSSELNVNALELDDSALYLCASSHTDRSFWTEAFFGQGTRLTVV.

This chain links TRBV6-1 with TRBJ1-2; the match to TRBD1 covers 7 bases. V dropped 0 bases and J dropped 7; count of bases not matched to a gene: 5. The V gene's germline CDR1 is MNHNS and CDR2 SASEGT. The CDR3 totals 14 residues. Written as DNA, the CDR3 is TGTGCCAGCAGTGAAGCCCCCCGGGACAGTGGCTACACCTTC. Translating gives CASSEAPRDSGYTF.

The chain is built from TRBV19 and TRBJ1-1, with D possibly being TRBD1 (5 bases). CDR3 length equals 14 residues. Germline V gene lookup returns CDR1 LNHDA and CDR2 SQIVND (reference sequence). V gave up 0 bases and J gave up 10 bases, with 15 bases separating them. In DNA, the CDR3 is TGTGCCAGTAGTATAGACACAGGTTCTGGTCCAGCTTTCTTT. It specifies CASSIDTGSGPAFF. Using reference TRBV19 and TRBJ1-1 for the parts outside the CDR3, the full variable domain is DGGITQSPKYLFRKEGQNVTLSCEQNLNHDAMYWYRQDPGQGLRLIYYSQIVNDFQKGDIAEGYSVSREKKESFPLTVTSAQKNPTAFYLCASSIDTGSGPAFFGQGTRLTVV.

The rearrangement links TRBV6-6 to TRBJ1-1, with D unclear. The germline V and J ends were trimmed by 1 base and 1 base, with 4 bases remaining between them. CDR3 length equals 13 residues. Germline CDR1 and CDR2: MNHNY and SVGAGI (reference sequence). CDR3 sequence (DNA): TGTGCCAGCAGTTACTTCAAGAACACTGAAGCTTTCTTT. Its translation: CASSYFKNTEAFF.

This sequence joins TRBV5-1 and TRBJ2-7; 8 bases are shared with TRBD1. The CDR3 spans 16 residues. V was pared by 4 bases and J by 0 bases, with 9 bases of the junction left unmatched. Germline lookup yields CDR1 SGHRS and CDR2 YFSETQ. The CDR3 nucleotides are TGCGCCAGCAGCCCAGCCGGGACAGGTAGCTCCTACGAGCAGTACTTC. Protein sequence: CASSPAGTGSSYEQYF.

The rearrangement uses TRBV4-1 and TRBJ2-5, with 10 positions matching TRBD2. This CDR3 contains 19 residues. Germline values: CDR1 MGHRA, CDR2 YSYEKL. V gave up 0 bases and J gave up 4 bases; unmatched junction bases: 14. The CDR3 protein is CASSQDPASGGGLGETQYF. The CDR3 DNA reads TGCGCCAGCAGCCAAGATCCGGCTAGCGGGGGCGGCTTAGGAGAGACCCAGTACTTC.

This chain joins TRBV7-8 and TRBJ2-7, with 9 positions matching TRBD2. Germline V gene lookup returns CDR1 SGHVS and CDR2 FQNEAQ. The V and J ends lost 5 bases and 0 bases, in that order; junction bases with no gene match: 5. The CDR3 length is 15 residues. This chain's CDR3 is CASSVFSGSSYEQYF. Here the CDR3 DNA reads TGTGCCAGCAGCGTATTTAGCGGGAGCTCCTACGAGCAGTACTTC.

The chain uses TRBV11-3 and TRBJ2-1; tentative D call: TRBD1 (6 bases). The CDR3 loop spans 11 amino acids. Germline CDR1 is SGHNT and CDR2 is YENEEA. Trimming removed 11 bases at V and 7 bases at J, with 12 bases between. The CDR3, as DNA: TGTGCCCCCAAACAGGGAAATGAGCAGTTCTTC. Its protein product is CAPKQGNEQFF.

This clone has only one observation. The chain couples TRBV30 to TRBJ1-1, with D perhaps matching TRBD1 (5 bases). V was trimmed by 3 bases and J by 5 bases, leaving 13 bases between them. This CDR3 spans 13 amino acids. Germline CDR1 reads GTSNPN; CDR2 reads SVGIG (reference sequence). As DNA, the CDR3 is TGTGCCTGGAGGCTGCAGGGCGGAACTGAAGCTTTCTTT. Protein sequence: CAWRLQGGTEAFF.

The rearrangement links TRBV5-1 to TRBJ2-7; possible D gene TRBD2, 6 bases. V lost 0 bases and J lost 4, with 11 bases in between. This CDR3 has 14 amino acids. Germline CDR1 reads SGHRS; CDR2 reads YFSETQ. This CDR3 reads CASSLAASDYEQYF. DNA of the CDR3: TGCGCCAGCAGCTTGGCGGCTAGCGATTACGAGCAGTACTTC.

The rearrangement uses TRBV5-6 and TRBJ1-1; a weak D match, TRBD1 (5 bases). The germline CDR1 and CDR2 sequences are SGHDT and YYEEEE. Trimming took 3 bases from V and 0 from J, leaving 12 bases between them. This CDR3 contains 15 residues. The CDR3 reads CASSYQGYMNTEAFF. The DNA of the CDR3 is TGTGCCAGCAGCTACCAGGGTTACATGAACACTGAAGCTTTCTTT. Together with reference TRBV5-6 and TRBJ1-1, the CDR3 gives the full variable domain: DAGVTQSPTHLIKTRGQQVTLRCSPKSGHDTVSWYQQALGQGPQFIFQYYEEEERQRGNFPDRFSGHQFPNYSSELNVNALLLGDSALYLCASSYQGYMNTEAFFGQGTRLTVV.

The chain combines TRBV2 with TRBJ2-3, with 11 bases that match TRBD2. The CDR3 spans 14 residues. The junction had 6 bases not matched to a gene; V was cut back by 8 bases and J by 5 bases. Germline CDR1 is SNHLY and CDR2 is FYNNEI. The CDR3 region has the DNA TGTGCCAGCGGACTAGCGGGTGAATTAGATACGCAGTATTTT. It translates to CASGLAGELDTQYF.

The rearrangement uses TRBV14 and TRBJ1-6, with D unresolved. The length of the CDR3 is 15 residues. Trimming removed 2 bases at V and 8 bases at J, with 13 bases between. Looked up from germline, CDR1 is SGHDN and CDR2 is FVKESK. CDR3 DNA sequence: TGTGCCAGCAGCCAAAGGCCGGGGAGCGATTCACCCCTCCACTTT. It is translated as CASSQRPGSDSPLHF. The variable domain in full, completed from reference TRBV14 and TRBJ1-6, reads EAGVTQFPSHSVIEKGQTVTLRCDPISGHDNLYWYRRVMGKEIKFLLHFVKESKQDESGMPNNRFLAERTGGTYSTLKVQPAELEDSGVYFCASSQRPGSDSPLHFGNGTRLTVT.

The V and J genes are TRBV7-9 and TRBJ2-1, with TRBD2 matching 11 bases. CDR3 length: 16 amino acids. V lost 2 bases and J lost 7; bases outside the gene matches: 7. In germline, CDR1 is SEHNR, CDR2 FQNEAQ (reference sequence). CDR3 nucleotides: TGTGCCAGCAGCTTAAGTAGCGGGAGGGTGAGGAATGAGCAGTTCTTC. Its protein is CASSLSSGRVRNEQFF.

The V call is TRBV19, the J call TRBJ2-7, with D tentatively TRBD1 (5 bases). Germline CDR1 and CDR2: LNHDA and SQIVND (reference sequence). This CDR3 comprises 11 residues. V was clipped by 4 bases and J by 11 bases, with 12 bases between them. CDR3 loop: CASSTGPWKYF. CDR3 sequence (DNA): TGTGCCAGTAGTACAGGGCCCTGGAAGTACTTC.

V gene TRBV7-9 combines with J gene TRBJ2-2, with a tentative D call TRBD1 (6 bases). The V end was cut by 3 bases, the J end by 3 bases, with 11 bases between. The CDR3 contains 15 residues. Germline lookup yields CDR1 SEHNR and CDR2 FQNEAQ (reference sequence). The CDR3 nucleotides are TGTGCCAGCAGCTTGGCAGGGGTACACACCGGGGAGCTGTTTTTT. Translated: CASSLAGVHTGELFF.

This chain uses TRBV7-9 with TRBJ1-1, with D possibly being TRBD1 (5 bases). V was clipped by 1 base and J by 10 bases, with 19 bases between them. This CDR3 region has 15 residues. CDR1 is SEHNR, CDR2 FQNEAQ, per germline (reference sequence). The CDR3 protein is CASSLEAGQDWGAFF. CDR3 sequence (DNA): TGTGCCAGCAGCTTAGAGGCAGGACAAGACTGGGGAGCTTTCTTT.

J is TRBJ2-6 and V is TRBV19; D perhaps matches TRBD2 (6 bases). V lost 6 bases and J lost 2, with 14 bases in between. This CDR3 comprises 16 residues. Germline V lookup: CDR1 LNHDA, CDR2 SQIVND (reference sequence). The chain's CDR3 is CASSTKRGAGANVLTF. The CDR3 DNA reads as TGTGCCAGTAGCACAAAACGCGGGGCTGGGGCCAACGTCCTGACTTTC.